Listed below are T cell receptor beta chains from one sample, sequenced in a study of shared clonotypes between healthy human individuals. Libraries were prepared by immunoSEQ multiplex PCR; TCRdb keeps only in-frame clonotypes and omits some of them. The table shows some 1 million clones, with roughly 70% occurring only once. The specimen was memory CD4+ T cells sorted from blood. The receptors originated from a man aged 18 to 30 in good health. CDR3s include the opening cysteine and the closing phenylalanine or tryptophan. Each record gives: D gene, V gene, J gene, clone size, CDR3 DNA, CDR3 protein. A D gene is named only where the DNA matches it firmly. Some rows mark clone size as missing; the rest say once, few, many or name a class of expanded clone.

>TRBD2|TRBV28|TRBJ2-7|NA
TGTGCCAGCAGTCCCCCGGCTAGCGGGTCGACCGAGCAGTACTTC
CASSPPASGSTEQYF
>NA|TRBV4-1|TRBJ1-2|NA
TGCGCCAGCAGCCTTCAAGGGAACTATGGCTACACCTTC
CASSLQGNYGYTF
>NA|TRBV27|TRBJ1-2|NA
TGTGCCAGCAGTTTTCTAACAGGGAACTATGGCTACACCTTC
CASSFLTGNYGYTF
>NA|TRBV7-9|TRBJ1-2|NA
TGTGCCAGCAGTGGCCGGGTCTCGGATGGCTACACCTTC
CASSGRVSDGYTF
>NA|TRBV28|TRBJ2-3|NA
TGTGCCAGCAGTATCGGGGCAGATACGCAGTATTTT
CASSIGADTQYF
>TRBD2|TRBV7-2|TRBJ2-7|NA
TGTGCCAGCAGCACCGGACTAGCGGGAGGCGAGCAGTACTTC
CASSTGLAGGEQYF
>TRBD2|TRBV7-8|TRBJ2-5|once
TGTGCCAGCAGCTTAGATCCCAGCGGGAGGGCCCCGGAGACCCAGTACTTC
CASSLDPSGRAPETQYF
>NA|TRBV19|TRBJ1-1|few
TGTGCCAGTAGTAGGTCAGGGATGAACACTGAAGCTTTCTTT
CASSRSGMNTEAFF
>NA|TRBV5-6|TRBJ1-3|few
TGTGCCAGCAGCAACCTCGACAGGAGGGTTGGAAACACCATATATTTT
CASSNLDRRVGNTIYF
>TRBD2|TRBV18|TRBJ2-7|NA
TGTGCCAGCTCACCTCTGACTAGCGGGAGCTCCTACGAGCAGTACTTC
CASSPLTSGSSYEQYF
>NA|TRBV21-1|TRBJ2-4|NA
TGTGCCAGCAGAGACGTGCTACAGCAAAGAAAAAACATTCAGTACTTC
CASRDVLQQRKNIQYF
>NA|TRBV11-3|TRBJ1-5|NA
TGTGCCAGCAGTTTATTGGGGAAACAACCATGGTTCTGGCCCCAGCATTTT
CASSLLGKQPWFWPQHF
>NA|TRBV10-3|TRBJ1-2|NA
TGTGCCATCAGTGATATGAGCGGGGGGCGCGAGGGTGGCTACACCTTC
CAISDMSGGREGGYTF
>NA|TRBV30|TRBJ2-1|NA
TGTGCCTGGACCGGTATGGGGGAGCAGTTCTTC
CAWTGMGEQFF
>NA|TRBV10-3|TRBJ1-2|NA
TGTGCCATCAGGGACGACTGGGGAGAAGGCTACACCTTC
CAIRDDWGEGYTF
>NA|TRBV6-6|TRBJ1-3|few
TGTGCCAGCAGTAATACCCAGGGCTCTGGAAACACCATATATTTT
CASSNTQGSGNTIYF
>NA|TRBV28|TRBJ2-7|NA
TGTGCCAGCAGTTTAGCGGGACCGAGCTCCTACGAGCAGTACTTC
CASSLAGPSSYEQYF
>NA|TRBV5-6|TRBJ2-7|NA
TGTGCCAGCAGCTTGGATCGGCTCCTGAGCTACGAGCAGTACTTC
CASSLDRLLSYEQYF
>NA|TRBV11-2|TRBJ1-1|NA
TGTGCCAGCAGCTTGGTGGGGGTAGGGACTGAAGCTTTCTTT
CASSLVGVGTEAFF
>NA|TRBV7-9|TRBJ1-1|few
TGTGCCAGCAGGTCAAGAATGAACACTGAAGCTTTCTTT
CASRSRMNTEAFF
>TRBD1|TRBV18|TRBJ2-1|NA
TGTGCCAGCTCACCACCGGCACAGGGGTTCAATGAGCAGTTCTTC
CASSPPAQGFNEQFF